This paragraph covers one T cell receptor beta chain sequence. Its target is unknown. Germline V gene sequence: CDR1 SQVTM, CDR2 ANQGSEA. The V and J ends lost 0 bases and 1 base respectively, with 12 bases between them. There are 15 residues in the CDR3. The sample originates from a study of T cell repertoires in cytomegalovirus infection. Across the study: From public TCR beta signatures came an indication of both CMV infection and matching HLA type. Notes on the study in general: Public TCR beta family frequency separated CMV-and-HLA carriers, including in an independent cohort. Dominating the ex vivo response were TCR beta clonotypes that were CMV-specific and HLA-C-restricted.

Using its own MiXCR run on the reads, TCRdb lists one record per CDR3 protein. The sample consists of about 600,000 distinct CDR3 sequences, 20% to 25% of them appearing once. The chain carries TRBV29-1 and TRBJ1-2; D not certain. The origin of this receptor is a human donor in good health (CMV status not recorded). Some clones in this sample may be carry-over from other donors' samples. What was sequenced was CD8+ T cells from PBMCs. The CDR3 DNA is TGCAGCGTTGAAGAGGAAGAAGGGATTAACTATGGCTACACCTTC. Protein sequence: CSVEEEEGINYGYTF.